This T cell receptor beta chain was observed in a study of blood T cell repertoires in COVID-19. V was pared by 1 base and J by 9 bases, with 10 bases between. The CDR3 totals 12 residues. Germline assignment: CDR1 SEHNR and CDR2 FQNEAQ (reference sequence). Repertoires were generated with immunoSEQ multiplex PCR, while TCRdb's copy carries only in-frame clones and drops some. Among 45,000 to 50,000 clones, roughly 88% were seen once, and the ten largest hold 8%. This chain links TRBV7-9 with TRBJ2-7; a possible D gene is TRBD1 (5 bases). The source material was peripheral blood. The sequence came from a man aged 45-65 years with acute or convalescent COVID-19. CDR3 nucleotides: TGTGCCAGCAGCTTAGGCGGCCAGGGGCAGTACTTC. It codes for CASSLGGQGQYF.